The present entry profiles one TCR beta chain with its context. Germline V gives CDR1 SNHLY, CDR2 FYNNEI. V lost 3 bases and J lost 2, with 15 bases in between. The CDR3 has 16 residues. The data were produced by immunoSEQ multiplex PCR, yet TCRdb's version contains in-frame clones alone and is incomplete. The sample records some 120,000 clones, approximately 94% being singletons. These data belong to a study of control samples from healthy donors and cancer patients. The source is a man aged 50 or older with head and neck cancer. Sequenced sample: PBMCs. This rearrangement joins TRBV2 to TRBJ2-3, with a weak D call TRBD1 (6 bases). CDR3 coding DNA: TGTGCCAGCAGTGACCCGAGCAGGGGCCTCACAGATACGCAGTATTTT. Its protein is CASSDPSRGLTDTQYF.